This passage covers 23 T cell receptor beta chains from one sample sequenced in a study of T cell repertoires in breast cancer. A second nested PCR with blocking oligonucleotides suppressed unpaired genes. TCRdb ran MiXCR on the emulsion pairing reads and lists one entry per CDR3 protein. Of roughly 470 distinct CDR3 sequences listed, over 25% are singletons. Primers covering all TCR V genes were used in emulsion RT-PCR on CD8+ T cells. The specimen sequenced was CD8+ T cells. Receptors were obtained from a pool of human donors with breast cancer or a healthy control (not recorded which).

This rearrangement joins TRBV19 to TRBJ2-6; 8 bases map to TRBD1. Per the germline V gene, CDR1 is LNHDA and CDR2 is SQIVND (reference sequence). The CDR3 sequence is 18 residues long. V shed 3 bases and J 0 bases; nucleotides not matched to a gene: 7. CDR3 bases: TGTGCCAGTAGTATCTCCGGGACAGGCAGCTCTGGGGCCAACGTCCTGACTTTC. It translates to CASSISGTGSSGANVLTF.

Turning to this clonotype: The missing conserved phenylalanine or tryptophan at the end of this CDR3 makes a read error likely. This chain connects TRBV12-3 or TRBV12-4 to TRBJ2-3; 8 bases align to TRBD2. There are 15 residues in the CDR3. CDR3 sequence (DNA): TGTGCCAGCAGGGGGACGGGAGGGTGCACAGATATGCAGTATCTT. It encodes CASRGTGGCTDMQYL.

Remarks on this clonotype: The junction differs from germline at one of its ends, possibly a read error. CDR3 in DNA: TGCGCCAACAGCCAAGACCCCCGTGGAGCGGAGAGGCGGCACAATGAGCAGTTCTTC. This codes for CANSQDPRGAERRHNEQFF. V gene TRBV4-3 combines with J gene TRBJ2-1; tentatively, D is TRBD2 (5 bases). This CDR3 comprises 19 residues. Germline values: CDR1 LGHNA, CDR2 YSLEER.

This clonotype showed up many times. This chain connects TRBV2 to TRBJ2-1, with a possible D match to TRBD2 (5 bases). Germline V CDR1 and CDR2: SNHLY, FYNNEI. The V and J ends lost 6 bases and 1 base respectively, with 16 bases between them. The CDR3 consists of 16 residues. The CDR3 DNA is TGTGCCAGCAGCTCAGTAGACGGGGAATCCTACAATGAGCAGTTCTTC. This gives the protein CASSSVDGESYNEQFF.

By share, this clonotype ranks as large (0.1 to 1%). A much more abundant neighbour one base away suggests this may be a read error. The V gene is TRBV5-1, the J gene TRBJ1-1; D gene ambiguous. This CDR3 has 11 residues. CDR1 and CDR2 (germline): SGHRS, YFSETQ. Trimming removed 3 bases from V and 7 bases from J, with 7 bases in between. The CDR3 nucleotides read TGCGCCAGCAGCTCACAATGTGAAGCTTTCTTT. This codes for CASSSQCEAFF. Based on the CDR3 plus reference TRBV5-1 and TRBJ1-1, the full variable domain is KAGVTQTPRYLIKTRGQQVTLSCSPISGHRSVSWYQQTPGQGLQFLFEYFSETQRNKGNFPGRFSGRQFSNSRSEMNVSTLELGDSALYLCASSSQCEAFFGQGTRLTVV.

The V call is TRBV20-1, the J call TRBJ2-3, with 8 bases fitting TRBD2. The germline V gene has CDR1 DFQATT and CDR2 SNEGSKA (reference sequence). V lost 4 bases, J lost 4 bases, and 10 bases stayed unmatched. The CDR3 is made up of 15 amino acids. CDR3 sequence (DNA): TGCAGTGCTAACCTGGGAAGCGGGAGTGCAGATACGCAGTATTTT. It is translated as CSANLGSGSADTQYF.

Sample share makes this clonotype hyperexpanded. This rearrangement joins TRBV2 to TRBJ1-2; tentatively, D is TRBD1 (5 bases). This CDR3 contains 14 residues. V shed 1 base and J shed 2 bases, with 8 bases lying between them. Germline V CDR1 and CDR2: SNHLY, FYNNEI. The CDR3 here is CASSEEGTNYGYTF. As DNA, the CDR3 is TGTGCCAGCAGTGAAGAGGGGACGAACTATGGCTACACCTTC.

As to this clonotype: A much larger clone lies one base from this, so it may be a read error. No conserved phenylalanine or tryptophan ends this CDR3, so it is likely a read error. The CDR3 DNA follows: TGTGCCAGCAGCTATCATGCCCAACTCGGTGGAAACACCATATATCTT. The encoded protein is CASSYHAQLGGNTIYL. The chain carries TRBV11-2 and TRBJ1-3; D not certain. CDR3 length equals 16 residues. Germline CDR1 is SGHAT and CDR2 is FQNNGV. Trimming shortened V by 4 bases and J by 3 bases, and 16 bases separated the two germline ends.

The V and J genes are TRBV4-3 and TRBJ2-7, with D unresolved. Germline assignment: CDR1 LGHNA and CDR2 YSLEER. Trimming stripped 1 base from V and 2 bases from J, with 12 bases between. CDR3 length equals 15 residues. The CDR3 loop reads CASSQVGPGAYEQYF. The CDR3 bases are TGCGCCAGCAGCCAAGTAGGACCAGGCGCCTACGAGCAGTACTTC.

In its sample, this clonotype was seen a few times. The rearrangement joins TRBV19 to TRBJ2-1; D remains ambiguous. The V and J ends lost 3 bases and 6 bases respectively, with 12 bases between them. Looked up from germline, CDR1 is LNHDA and CDR2 is SQIVND (reference sequence). CDR3 length: 14 amino acids. This chain's CDR3 is CASSIRGNANEQFF. The CDR3 DNA reads as TGTGCCAGTAGTATCCGAGGTAACGCCAATGAGCAGTTCTTC.

This clonotype rates as medium-sized. This chain links TRBV28 with TRBJ1-1; the match to TRBD1 covers 7 bases. This CDR3 is built from 17 residues. V lost 4 bases and J lost 1; bases outside the gene matches: 12. Germline lookup yields CDR1 MDHEN and CDR2 SYDVKM. CDR3 amino acids: CASSWGYAGQQNTEAFF. The CDR3 region has the DNA TGTGCCAGCAGTTGGGGATACGCGGGACAGCAGAACACTGAAGCTTTCTTT. The variable domain in full, completed from reference TRBV28 and TRBJ1-1, reads DVKVTQSSRYLVKRTGEKVFLECVQDMDHENMFWYRQDPGLGLRLIYFSYDVKMKEKGDIPEGYSVSREKKERFSLILESASTNQTSMYLCASSWGYAGQQNTEAFFGQGTRLTVV.

This clonotype was found many times. Possible read error: a much larger clone is one base away. This chain connects TRBV14 to TRBJ2-7; the D gene is possibly TRBD2 (5 bases). Germline V gene sequence: CDR1 SGHDN, CDR2 FVKESK. The CDR3 consists of 14 residues. The V and J ends lost 5 bases and 7 bases respectively, with 18 bases between them. The DNA for the CDR3 is TGTGCCAGCAGCGTCCTAGAGAACCCGGGAGAGCAGTACTTC. It encodes CASSVLENPGEQYF.

This clonotype is large within its sample. Being one base from a much bigger clone, this may be a read error. The chain is built from TRBV20-1 and TRBJ2-1; 7 positions match TRBD2. The CDR3 consists of 18 residues. The V gene end was trimmed by 2 bases and the J gene end by 4 bases; junction bases not matched to a gene: 17. From germline, CDR1 is DFQATT and CDR2 SNEGSKA (reference sequence). The CDR3 nucleotides are TGCAGTGCTAGATCATTGGCTCTAGCGGAGCGAGTATACAATGAGCAGTTCTTC. Amino acids: CSARSLALAERVYNEQFF.

This clonotype was recorded many times. The rearrangement links TRBV4-2 to TRBJ1-6; 12 bases align to TRBD1. Germline-derived CDR1 and CDR2 are LGHNA and YNFKEQ. CDR3 length: 20 residues. V dropped 2 bases and J dropped 2; count of bases not matched to a gene: 10. The CDR3 protein is CASSQPGQGAVKAYNSPLHF. CDR3 nucleotides: TGTGCCAGCAGCCAACCGGGACAGGGGGCTGTGAAGGCCTATAATTCACCCCTCCACTTT.

This clonotype occurred a few times. One junction end does not reproduce the germline sequence, and a read error may be involved. The chain uses TRBV28 and TRBJ1-2, with a weak D call TRBD1 (5 bases). CDR3 length equals 14 residues. Germline values: CDR1 MDHEN, CDR2 SYDVKM. CDR3 protein: CASGLRGASYGYTF. CDR3 bases: TGTGCCAGCGGTTTGCGTGGGGCGAGCTATGGCTACACCTTC.

About this clonotype itself: A much larger clone lies a single base off, so this may be a read error. V gene TRBV27 combines with J gene TRBJ1-1, with a weak D call TRBD1 (5 bases). In germline, CDR1 is MNHEY, CDR2 SMNVEV (reference sequence). The CDR3 length is 13 residues. V lost 2 bases and J 1 base, leaving 5 bases between the germline ends. DNA for the CDR3: TGTGCCAGCAGTTTAAGGGGGAACACTGAAGCTTTCTTT. Translation: CASSLRGNTEAFF.

By share, this clonotype counts as hyperexpanded. The V and J genes are TRBV20-1 and TRBJ2-1, with 7 bases aligning to TRBD2. V was pared by 2 bases and J by 4 bases, with 17 bases of the junction left unmatched. The CDR3 has 18 residues. CDR1 and CDR2 from the germline V gene are DFQATT and SNEGSKA (reference sequence). The CDR3 loop reads CSARSFALAERVYNEQFF. The CDR3 nucleotides read TGCAGTGCTAGATCATTTGCTCTAGCGGAGCGAGTATACAATGAGCAGTTCTTC.

Sample share makes this clonotype medium-sized. V usage is TRBV20-1 and J usage is TRBJ1-3; 7 bases map to TRBD1. The CDR3 contains 15 residues. Germline CDR1 DFQATT, CDR2 SNEGSKA (reference sequence). J lost 2 bases, V lost 3 bases, and 7 bases had no gene match. Here the CDR3 reads CSASPGTGAGNTIYF. The CDR3 coding sequence is TGCAGTGCTAGCCCCGGCACAGGGGCTGGAAACACCATATATTTT.

This clonotype has only a few counts. The chain joins TRBV20-1 to TRBJ1-1, with a tentative D call TRBD1 (5 bases). Trimming pared 2 bases from V and 5 bases from J, leaving 12 bases between. CDR3 length equals 13 residues. The germline V gene has CDR1 DFQATT and CDR2 SNEGSKA (reference sequence). The CDR3 loop is CSARSMGGTEAFF. CDR3 nucleotide sequence: TGCAGTGCTAGATCCATGGGGGGAACTGAAGCTTTCTTT.

This clonotype qualifies as medium-sized (0.01 to 0.1%). The conserved phenylalanine or tryptophan normally closing the CDR3 is absent here, so this likely arose from a read error. The V and J genes are TRBV7-2 and TRBJ1-5; D might be TRBD1 (6 bases). The germline V and J ends were trimmed by 9 bases and 4 bases, with 13 bases remaining between them. The germline V gene has CDR1 SGHTA and CDR2 FQGNSA. CDR3 length equals 13 residues. Written as DNA, the CDR3 is TGTGCCAGTTGCAGGGGTGGAAATCAGCCCCAGCATCTT. It is translated as CASCRGGNQPQHL.

This clonotype was seen more than once but under ten times. The chain combines TRBV2 with TRBJ2-3; D is uncertain. The CDR3 is 16 amino acids. Germline V CDR1 and CDR2: SNHLY, FYNNEI. The V end lost 6 bases, the J end lost 3 bases, and 19 bases lay between the germline ends. The CDR3 nucleotides read TGTGCCAGCAGCCTCCGCGACCTTGCTGGGACAGATACGCAGTATTTT. Translation gives CASSLRDLAGTDTQYF.

The gene calls are TRBV12-3 or TRBV12-4 and TRBJ2-5; 8 bases line up with TRBD1. The CDR3 consists of 15 residues. V lost 6 bases, J lost 8 bases, and 14 bases stayed unmatched. CDR3 sequence reads: CASRGTGGYTGTQYF. In DNA, the CDR3 is TGTGCCAGCAGGGGGACAGGAGGGTACACAGGTACCCAGTACTTC.

This clonotype occurred a few times. The rearrangement links TRBV19 to TRBJ2-1; D may be TRBD1 (7 bases). This CDR3 is 16 amino acids long. CDR1 and CDR2 (germline): LNHDA, SQIVND (reference sequence). V was pared by 8 bases and J by 3 bases, with 20 bases between. The CDR3 loop reads CASRGTATGGYNEQFF. The DNA of the CDR3 is TGTGCCAGTCGCGGGACAGCTACTGGGGGCTACAATGAGCAGTTCTTC. Using reference TRBV19 and TRBJ2-1 for the parts outside the CDR3, the full variable domain is DGGITQSPKYLFRKEGQNVTLSCEQNLNHDAMYWYRQDPGQGLRLIYYSQIVNDFQKGDIAEGYSVSREKKESFPLTVTSAQKNPTAFYLCASRGTATGGYNEQFFGPGTRLTVL.